One and the same sample provided the 27 T cell receptor beta chains below, sequenced in a study of blood T cells in healthy people across ages. Alongside a J-beta primer mix, a sample-barcoded 5' primer served in a second PCR lasting roughly 6 to 11 cycles. Each CDR3 protein gets one entry after TCRdb re-called the 5' RACE reads with MiXCR. The sample has almost 550,000 distinct CDR3 sequences, 20% to 30% seen once. This sample was shared with a second study, whose subject was T cells of mothers and their children.

The source material was blood. The source is a boy between 10 and 17 years old in good health.

The CDR3 reads CASSFGTDPNEKLFF. The CDR3 DNA sequence: TGTGCCAGCAGCTTCGGGACAGACCCTAATGAAAAACTGTTTTTT. V is TRBV7-2 and J is TRBJ1-4; TRBD1 aligns across 7 bases. CDR1 and CDR2 from the germline V gene are SGHTA and FQGNSA. CDR3 length: 15 residues. The V and J ends lost 3 bases and 3 bases, in that order; junction bases with no gene match: 4.

This clonotype was counted between two and nine times. The V and J genes are TRBV28 and TRBJ2-7, with D tentatively TRBD2 (6 bases). Germline V gene sequence: CDR1 MDHEN, CDR2 SYDVKM. The CDR3 is made up of 15 amino acids. Trimming left V 3 bases short and J 7 bases short, with 19 bases between. CDR3 region: CASSFRQGGLREQYF. The CDR3 coding sequence is TGTGCCAGCAGTTTCAGGCAGGGAGGCCTTAGGGAGCAGTACTTC.

Ten or more counts support this clonotype. V usage is TRBV6-1 and J usage is TRBJ2-5; TRBD2 is a possible D gene (5 bases). V lost 6 bases and J 2 bases, leaving 10 bases between the germline ends. Germline loops: CDR1 MNHNS, CDR2 SASEGT. The CDR3 has 13 residues. CDR3 nucleotide sequence: TGTGCCAGCAGAGAGGGCGGACAAGAGACCCAGTACTTC. This sequence encodes CASREGGQETQYF.

This clonotype occurred a few times. The chain links TRBV5-1 to TRBJ2-5; D gene ambiguous. The V and J ends lost 2 bases and 5 bases respectively, with 16 bases between them. The CDR3 contains 15 residues. Looked up from germline, CDR1 is SGHRS and CDR2 is YFSETQ. CDR3 sequence: CASSFSGPSAETQYF. The CDR3 coding sequence is TGCGCCAGCAGCTTCTCGGGCCCAAGTGCGGAGACCCAGTACTTC.

This chain uses TRBV2 with TRBJ2-7; 9 positions match TRBD1. Per the germline V gene, CDR1 is SNHLY and CDR2 is FYNNEI. The CDR3 consists of 16 residues. V was pared by 6 bases and J by 4 bases, with 13 bases of the junction left unmatched. CDR3 amino acids: CASSLFSGQGQYEQYF. CDR3 bases: TGTGCCAGCAGCCTATTCTCGGGACAGGGACAATACGAGCAGTACTTC.

This chain joins TRBV9 and TRBJ2-6, with TRBD1 identical over 10 bases. CDR1 and CDR2 from the germline V gene are SGDLS and YYNGEE. J gave up 1 base and V 0 bases, and 7 bases lay outside the gene matches. CDR3 length: 19 amino acids. Written as DNA, the CDR3 is TGTGCCAGCAGCGTAGGTTATAGGGACAGGGGATCTGGGGCCAACGTCCTGACTTTC. This sequence encodes CASSVGYRDRGSGANVLTF.

This clonotype showed up just once. This chain links TRBV28 with TRBJ1-2; D gene ambiguous. Trimming took off 4 bases at V and 4 bases at J, with 10 bases between the two ends. This CDR3 contains 13 residues. Germline CDR1 reads MDHEN; CDR2 reads SYDVKM. The CDR3 sequence is CASSSTGIYGYTF. The CDR3 nucleotides are TGTGCCAGCAGTTCTACCGGGATCTATGGCTACACCTTC.

CDR3 sequence: CASSQGPGQQETQYF. CDR3 DNA sequence: TGTGCCAGCAGCCAAGGACCGGGACAGCAAGAGACCCAGTACTTC. This chain joins TRBV3-1 and TRBJ2-5, with 7 bases aligning to TRBD1. There are 15 residues in the CDR3. V shed 1 base and J 2 bases; nucleotides not matched to a gene: 4. Per germline, CDR1 LGHDT and CDR2 YNNKEL (reference sequence).

The chain combines TRBV7-6 with TRBJ2-3; D not resolved. Trimming shortened V by 5 bases and J by 2 bases, and 8 bases separated the two germline ends. The CDR3 sequence is 13 residues long. CDR1 is SGHVS, CDR2 FNYEAQ, per germline. The CDR3 DNA reads as TGTGCCAGCAGCCCAGGCCCCACAGATACGCAGTATTTT. This sequence encodes CASSPGPTDTQYF.

The CDR3 spells CASSHGLAGGSDTQYF. The CDR3 nucleotides are TGTGCCAGCAGTCACGGACTAGCGGGAGGCTCAGATACGCAGTATTTT. This chain connects TRBV7-2 to TRBJ2-3; 14 bases agree with TRBD2. Trimming at V came to 6 bases and at J to 4 bases, leaving 6 bases not matched to a gene. CDR1 is SGHTA and CDR2 is FQGNSA in the germline V gene. The CDR3 extends over 16 amino acids.

This clonotype was observed a few times. This chain uses TRBV5-4 with TRBJ2-5, with 7 bases lining up with TRBD2. The closer fit of TRBJ2-1 to the DNA end suggests the J call may be wrong. This CDR3 contains 16 residues. Germline CDR1 is SGHNT and CDR2 is YYREEE (reference sequence). In DNA, the CDR3 is TGTGCCAGCAGCTCGGGGGGTCGGGGGAATCACAATGAGCAGTTCTTC. Translation: CASSSGGRGNHNEQFF.

This clonotype turned up a few times. The gene calls are TRBV18 and TRBJ1-2; D may be TRBD1 (5 bases). Germline V gene data show CDR1 as KGHSH and CDR2 as LQKENI. V was trimmed by 0 bases and J by 4 bases, leaving 12 bases between them. This CDR3 comprises 15 residues. This CDR3 is CASSPPGDSPYGYTF. The CDR3 region has the DNA TGTGCCAGCTCACCACCGGGCGACAGCCCCTATGGCTACACCTTC.

The chain couples TRBV20-1 to TRBJ2-5; D remains unclear. The CDR3 is made up of 12 amino acids. Germline V gives CDR1 DFQATT, CDR2 SNEGSKA (reference sequence). Trimming cost V 6 bases and J 3 bases, with 11 bases left between them. Here the CDR3 DNA reads TGCAGTGCAGAGAGAGATAAAGAGACCCAGTACTTC. It codes for CSAERDKETQYF.

This rearrangement joins TRBV5-5 to TRBJ2-5, with 7 positions matching TRBD1. The J call is uncertain, as TRBJ2-7 better fits the DNA end. The V gene's germline CDR1 is SGHKS and CDR2 YYEKEE (reference sequence). The CDR3 consists of 16 residues. As DNA, the CDR3 is TGTGCCAGCAGCGCCGCGACAGGGCTTAGCTCCTACGAGCAGTACTTC. This encodes CASSAATGLSSYEQYF.

This chain uses TRBV5-1 with TRBJ2-3, with TRBD1 matching over 8 bases. V was clipped by 4 bases and J by 0 bases; unmatched bases: 16. CDR1 is SGHRS and CDR2 is YFSETQ in the germline V gene. The CDR3 length is 19 residues. Written as DNA, the CDR3 is TGCGCCAGCAGCCCTCTAACCGGACAGGGACTTTATAGCACAGATACGCAGTATTTT. Protein: CASSPLTGQGLYSTDTQYF.

This clonotype was observed a few times. The chain has TRBV20-1 and TRBJ2-5; 9 nucleotides agree with TRBD2. The CDR3 has 13 amino acids. Germline V gene lookup returns CDR1 DFQATT and CDR2 SNEGSKA (reference sequence). The trim removed 3 bases at V and 4 bases at J, leaving 3 bases unmatched. DNA for the CDR3: TGCAGTGCTAGGCTAGCGGGGTTAGAGACCCAGTACTTC. Its protein product is CSARLAGLETQYF.

The sample holds a few counts of this clonotype. The genes are TRBV7-2 and TRBJ2-6; 7 bases are a match to TRBD2. The germline CDR1 and CDR2 sequences are SGHTA and FQGNSA. This CDR3 has 20 residues. With 5 bases clipped from V and 4 bases from J, the junction kept 20 bases outside the gene matches. CDR3 sequence: CASSPLPPLAVMLGANVLTF. CDR3 nucleotides: TGTGCCAGCAGCCCTCTTCCCCCTCTAGCGGTTATGCTAGGGGCCAACGTCCTGACTTTC.

There are a few counts of this clonotype. This chain connects TRBV5-5 to TRBJ1-6; D is undetermined. From germline, CDR1 is SGHKS and CDR2 YYEKEE (reference sequence). There are 17 residues in the CDR3. V was pared by 2 bases and J by 2 bases, with 14 bases between. CDR3 amino acids: CASSFLSGLTYNSPLHF. The CDR3 DNA reads as TGTGCCAGCAGCTTTCTCTCCGGACTGACCTATAATTCACCCCTCCACTTT.

This clonotype was detected only a few times. The chain recombines TRBV25-1 with TRBJ2-5; D possibly corresponds to TRBD2 (5 bases). Germline V gives CDR1 MGHDK, CDR2 SYGVNS. The CDR3 is 16 residues long. The V end was cut by 5 bases, the J end by 0 bases, with 16 bases between. The CDR3 spells CASSTPRTVYQETQYF. The CDR3 nucleotides are TGTGCCAGCAGTACCCCTCGGACTGTGTACCAAGAGACCCAGTACTTC.

The table lists this clonotype with many counts. This sequence joins TRBV20-1 and TRBJ1-2; D is uncertain. This CDR3 region has 14 residues. Germline V gene lookup returns CDR1 DFQATT and CDR2 SNEGSKA (reference sequence). The V and J ends lost 1 base and 4 bases respectively, with 13 bases between them. The chain's CDR3 is CSARGPAELYGYTF. In nucleotides, the CDR3 is TGCAGTGCTAGAGGGCCCGCCGAGCTCTATGGCTACACCTTC.

The chain recombines TRBV5-1 with TRBJ2-5; D uncertain. Deletions cut 4 bases from V and 5 bases from J, with 12 bases between. This CDR3 has 13 residues. Germline lookup yields CDR1 SGHRS and CDR2 YFSETQ. The CDR3 sequence: CASSDGPLETQYF. The DNA of the CDR3 is TGCGCCAGCAGCGACGGACCCCTGGAGACCCAGTACTTC.

This chain joins TRBV6-2 or TRBV6-3 and TRBJ2-1; a weak D match, TRBD2 (6 bases). This CDR3 has 16 residues. V lost 6 bases, J lost 0 bases, and 15 bases lay in between. The germline V gene has CDR1 MNHEY and CDR2 SVGEGT. CDR3 in DNA: TGTGCCAGCAGCACGCTGGCGGGACCCTCCTACAATGAGCAGTTCTTC. It codes for CASSTLAGPSYNEQFF.

This clonotype has ten or more counts. This chain uses TRBV12-3 or TRBV12-4 with TRBJ2-5; no clear D gene. The CDR3 sequence is 13 residues long. The V end was cut by 8 bases, the J end by 1 base, with 11 bases between. CDR3 amino acids: CASQAGTQETQYF. The CDR3 DNA is TGTGCCAGCCAAGCAGGAACCCAAGAGACCCAGTACTTC.

This clonotype has just a few counts. J is TRBJ2-5 and V is TRBV28, with 9 bases identical to TRBD2. The DNA end is a closer match to TRBJ2-7, so the J assignment may be wrong. The CDR3 has 15 residues. Germline assignment: CDR1 MDHEN and CDR2 SYDVKM. The CDR3 region has the DNA TGTGCCAGCACTCTAGGGGGGACTAGCTTCTACGAGCAGTACTTC. It is translated as CASTLGGTSFYEQYF.

This clonotype was picked up a small number of times. The rearrangement uses TRBV4-3 and TRBJ2-1, with 11 bases lining up with TRBD2. CDR3 length equals 17 residues. CDR1 is LGHNA, CDR2 YSLEER, per germline. V shed 1 base, J shed 6 bases, and the junction held 8 bases outside the gene matches. This CDR3 reads CASSQALAGGLRNEQFF. In nucleotides, the CDR3 is TGCGCCAGCAGCCAAGCTTTAGCGGGGGGGCTACGCAATGAGCAGTTCTTC.

The chain has TRBV7-2 and TRBJ2-7, with D perhaps assigned TRBD1 or TRBD2 (5 bases each). Germline V gives CDR1 SGHTA, CDR2 FQGNSA. The CDR3 consists of 16 residues. V was trimmed by 1 base and J by 2 bases, leaving 15 bases between them. CDR3 coding DNA: TGTGCCAGCAGCTTAGTGGTAGGGGACGGAACCTACGAGCAGTACTTC. This encodes CASSLVVGDGTYEQYF.

The J gene is TRBJ1-1, the V gene TRBV20-1; D ambiguous. This CDR3 has 14 amino acids. CDR1 and CDR2 (germline): DFQATT, SNEGSKA (reference sequence). The V end was cut by 1 base, the J end by 0 bases, with 9 bases between. CDR3 nucleotides: TGCAGTGCTAGAGGATCATCGGTGAACACTGAAGCTTTCTTT. Protein sequence: CSARGSSVNTEAFF.